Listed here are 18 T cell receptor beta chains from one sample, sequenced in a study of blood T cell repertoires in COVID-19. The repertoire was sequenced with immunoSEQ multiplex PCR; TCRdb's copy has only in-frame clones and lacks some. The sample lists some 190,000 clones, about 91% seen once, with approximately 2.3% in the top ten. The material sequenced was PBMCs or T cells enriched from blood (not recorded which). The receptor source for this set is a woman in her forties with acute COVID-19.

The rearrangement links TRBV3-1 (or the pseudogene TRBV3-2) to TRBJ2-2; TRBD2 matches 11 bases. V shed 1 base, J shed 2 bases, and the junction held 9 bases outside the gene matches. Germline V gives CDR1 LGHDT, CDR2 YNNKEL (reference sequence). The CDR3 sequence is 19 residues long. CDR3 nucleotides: TGTGCCAGCAGCCAAGTGGGTGCTAGCGGGGGGATAAACACCGGGGAGCTGTTTTTT. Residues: CASSQVGASGGINTGELFF.

Written as DNA, the CDR3 is TGTGCCAGCAGTTTATCAGGGGGTGGTGAAGCTTTCTTT. Its translation: CASSLSGGGEAFF. The chain uses TRBV12-3 or TRBV12-4 and TRBJ1-1; TRBD1 aligns across 7 bases. V lost 2 bases and J lost 7; bases outside the gene matches: 4. There are 13 residues in the CDR3.

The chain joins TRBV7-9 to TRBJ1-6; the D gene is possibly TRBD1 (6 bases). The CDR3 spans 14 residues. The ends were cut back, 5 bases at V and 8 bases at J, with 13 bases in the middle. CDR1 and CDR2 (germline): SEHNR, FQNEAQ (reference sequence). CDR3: CASSPRTADSPLHF. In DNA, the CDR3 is TGTGCCAGCAGCCCGCGGACAGCCGATTCACCCCTCCACTTT. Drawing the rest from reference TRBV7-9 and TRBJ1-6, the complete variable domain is DTGVSQNPRHKITKRGQNVTFRCDPISEHNRLYWYRQTLGQGPEFLTYFQNEAQLEKSRLLSDRFSAERPKGSFSTLEIQRTEQGDSAMYLCASSPRTADSPLHFGNGTRLTVT.

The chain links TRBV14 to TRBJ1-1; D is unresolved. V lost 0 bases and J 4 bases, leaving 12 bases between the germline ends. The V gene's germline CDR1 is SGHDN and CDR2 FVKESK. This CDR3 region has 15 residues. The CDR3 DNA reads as TGTGCCAGCAGCCAAGATACGGACTGGGGCACTGAAGCTTTCTTT. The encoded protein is CASSQDTDWGTEAFF.

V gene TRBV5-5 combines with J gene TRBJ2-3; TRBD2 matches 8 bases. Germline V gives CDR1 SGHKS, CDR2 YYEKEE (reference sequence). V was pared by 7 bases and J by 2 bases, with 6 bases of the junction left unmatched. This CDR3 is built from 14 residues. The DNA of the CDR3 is TGTGCCAGCCTCCTCGGGAGGGTCACAGATACGCAGTATTTT. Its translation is CASLLGRVTDTQYF.

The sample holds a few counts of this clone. Written as DNA, the CDR3 is TGCGCCAGCAGCCATACTAGGAGCACCAACTATGGCTACACCTTC. Translating it yields CASSHTRSTNYGYTF. The chain has TRBV4-1 and TRBJ1-2, with D unclear. The CDR3 spans 15 residues. Per germline, CDR1 MGHRA and CDR2 YSYEKL. The V end was cut by 3 bases, the J end by 2 bases, with 13 bases between.

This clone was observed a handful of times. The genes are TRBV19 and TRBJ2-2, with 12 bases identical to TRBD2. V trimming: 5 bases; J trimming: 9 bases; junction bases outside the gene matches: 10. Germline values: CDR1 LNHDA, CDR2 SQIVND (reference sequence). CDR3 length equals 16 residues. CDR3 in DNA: TGTGCCAGTAGTCCCTCTAGCGGGGGGGCGTCTCGGGAGCTGTTTTTT. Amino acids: CASSPSSGGASRELFF.

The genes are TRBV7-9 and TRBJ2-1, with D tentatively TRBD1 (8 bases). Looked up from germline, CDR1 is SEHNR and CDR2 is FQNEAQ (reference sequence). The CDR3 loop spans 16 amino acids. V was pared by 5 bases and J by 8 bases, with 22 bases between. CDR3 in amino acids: CASSPRDTGGGDEQFF. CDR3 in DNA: TGTGCCAGCAGCCCCAGGGATACAGGGGGGGGCGATGAGCAGTTCTTC.

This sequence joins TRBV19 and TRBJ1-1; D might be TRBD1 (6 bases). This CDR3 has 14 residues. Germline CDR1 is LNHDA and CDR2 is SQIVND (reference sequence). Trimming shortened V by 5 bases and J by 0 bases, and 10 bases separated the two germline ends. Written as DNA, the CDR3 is TGTGCCAGTAGTTTTCAGGGGATGAACACTGAAGCTTTCTTT. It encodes CASSFQGMNTEAFF.

CDR3 in amino acids: CASSLEVAGTGELFF. CDR3 DNA sequence: TGTGCCAGCAGCTTAGAGGTCGCGGGGACCGGGGAGCTGTTTTTT. V gene TRBV7-2 combines with J gene TRBJ2-2; D perhaps matches TRBD2 (6 bases). The V and J ends lost 1 base and 5 bases respectively, with 11 bases between them. Per the germline V gene, CDR1 is SGHTA and CDR2 is FQGNSA. This CDR3 has 15 amino acids.

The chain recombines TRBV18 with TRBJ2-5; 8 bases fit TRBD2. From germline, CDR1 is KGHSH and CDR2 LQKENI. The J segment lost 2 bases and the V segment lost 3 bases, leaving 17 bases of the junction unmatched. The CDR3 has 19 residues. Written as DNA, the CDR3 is TGTGCCAGCTCACCGGACCTTCCAGGCAGCGGGAGTAGACAAGAGACCCAGTACTTC. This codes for CASSPDLPGSGSRQETQYF.

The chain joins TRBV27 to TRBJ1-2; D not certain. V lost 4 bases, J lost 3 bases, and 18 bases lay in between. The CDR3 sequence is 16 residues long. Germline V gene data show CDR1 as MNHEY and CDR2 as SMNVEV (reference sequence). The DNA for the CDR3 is TGTGCCAGCAGTTCCATCCTACCCATACCCCACTATGGCTACACCTTC. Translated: CASSSILPIPHYGYTF.

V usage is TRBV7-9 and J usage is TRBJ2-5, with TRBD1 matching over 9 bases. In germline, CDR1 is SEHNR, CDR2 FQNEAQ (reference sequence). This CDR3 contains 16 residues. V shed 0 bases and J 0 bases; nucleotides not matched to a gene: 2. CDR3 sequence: CASSLARDRDQETQYF. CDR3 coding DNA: TGTGCCAGCAGCTTAGCCCGGGACAGGGACCAAGAGACCCAGTACTTC.

Here the CDR3 DNA reads TGTGCCAGCAGATACCTAGCGGGAGGGACCTACGAGCAGTACTTC. Protein: CASRYLAGGTYEQYF. This chain links TRBV6-5 with TRBJ2-7; 12 nucleotides match TRBD2. V dropped 6 bases and J dropped 2; count of bases not matched to a gene: 5. The CDR3 length is 15 residues. The germline gives CDR1 MNHEY, CDR2 SVGAGI.

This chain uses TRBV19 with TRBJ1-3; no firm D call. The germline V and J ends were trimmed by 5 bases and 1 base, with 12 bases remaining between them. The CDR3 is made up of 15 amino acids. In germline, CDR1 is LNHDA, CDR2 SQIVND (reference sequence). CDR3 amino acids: CASSPRVGSGNTIYF. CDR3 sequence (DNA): TGTGCCAGTAGTCCCCGGGTTGGGTCTGGAAACACCATATATTTT.

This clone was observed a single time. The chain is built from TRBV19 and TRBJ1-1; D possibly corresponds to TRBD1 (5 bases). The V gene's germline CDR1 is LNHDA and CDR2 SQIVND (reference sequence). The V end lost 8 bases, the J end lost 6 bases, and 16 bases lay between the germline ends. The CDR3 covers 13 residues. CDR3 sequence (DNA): TGTGCCAGTCCTGACCCCTGGGGGGCTGAAGCTTTCTTT. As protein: CASPDPWGAEAFF. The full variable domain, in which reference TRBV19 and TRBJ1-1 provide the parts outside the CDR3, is DGGITQSPKYLFRKEGQNVTLSCEQNLNHDAMYWYRQDPGQGLRLIYYSQIVNDFQKGDIAEGYSVSREKKESFPLTVTSAQKNPTAFYLCASPDPWGAEAFFGQGTRLTVV.

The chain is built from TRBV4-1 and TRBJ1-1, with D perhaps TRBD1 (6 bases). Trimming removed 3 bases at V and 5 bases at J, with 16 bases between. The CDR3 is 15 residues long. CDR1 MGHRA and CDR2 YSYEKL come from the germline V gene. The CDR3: CASSQTIGGYTEAFF. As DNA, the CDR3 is TGCGCCAGCAGCCAGACGATAGGGGGTTATACTGAAGCTTTCTTT.

The CDR3: CASRMTSGRASDTQYF. The CDR3 DNA sequence: TGTGCCAGCAGGATGACTAGCGGGAGGGCCTCAGATACGCAGTATTTT. The chain joins TRBV7-8 to TRBJ2-3, with 14 bases that match TRBD2. CDR3 length: 16 residues. The V and J ends lost 6 bases and 4 bases, in that order; junction bases with no gene match: 6. Per germline, CDR1 SGHVS and CDR2 FQNEAQ.